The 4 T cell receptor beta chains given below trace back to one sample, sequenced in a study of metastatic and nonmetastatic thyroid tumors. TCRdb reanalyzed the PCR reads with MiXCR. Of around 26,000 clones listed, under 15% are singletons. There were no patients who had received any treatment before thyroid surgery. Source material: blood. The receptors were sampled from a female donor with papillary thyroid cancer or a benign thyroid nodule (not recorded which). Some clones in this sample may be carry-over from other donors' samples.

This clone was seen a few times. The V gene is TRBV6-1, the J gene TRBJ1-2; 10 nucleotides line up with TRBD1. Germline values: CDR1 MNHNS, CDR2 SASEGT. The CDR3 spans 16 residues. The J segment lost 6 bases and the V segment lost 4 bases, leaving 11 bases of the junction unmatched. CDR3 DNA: TGTGCCAGCAGTGGTAGGGACAGGGGATCAGGGGATGGCTACACCTTC. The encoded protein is CASSGRDRGSGDGYTF.

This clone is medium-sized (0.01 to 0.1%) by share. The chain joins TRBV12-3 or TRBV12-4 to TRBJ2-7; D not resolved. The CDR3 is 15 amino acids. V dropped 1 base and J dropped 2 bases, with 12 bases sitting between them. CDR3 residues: CASSLESGGAYEQYF. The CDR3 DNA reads TGTGCCAGCAGTTTAGAGTCCGGCGGAGCCTACGAGCAGTACTTC.

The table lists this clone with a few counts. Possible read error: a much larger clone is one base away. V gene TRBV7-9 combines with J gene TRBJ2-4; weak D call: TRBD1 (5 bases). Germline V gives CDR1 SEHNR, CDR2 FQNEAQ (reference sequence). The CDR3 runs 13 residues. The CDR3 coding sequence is TGTGCCAGCATCTTAGTGACAGAAAACATTCAGTACTTC. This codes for CASILVTENIQYF.

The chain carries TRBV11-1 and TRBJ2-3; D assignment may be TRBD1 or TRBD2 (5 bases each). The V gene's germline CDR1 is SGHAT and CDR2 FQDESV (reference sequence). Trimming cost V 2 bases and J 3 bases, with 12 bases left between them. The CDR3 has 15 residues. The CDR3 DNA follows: TGTGCCAGCAGCTTAAGGGACCCTACGACAGATACGCAGTATTTT. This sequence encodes CASSLRDPTTDTQYF.